This TCR beta chain derives from a study of T-cell memory formation after mild COVID-19. Study-wide findings and caveats: The appearance of some responding clones in pre-infection memory suggested that cross-reactive memory joined.

Employing constant-segment primers, 5'RACE generated TCR alpha and TCR beta cDNA libraries bearing sample barcodes and UMIs. TCRdb re-called the 5' RACE reads through MiXCR, storing one row per CDR3 protein. The sample includes 210,000 or so distinct CDR3 sequences, over 9.5% of them seen just once. The CDR3 consists of 14 residues. Germline assignment: CDR1 SGHRS and CDR2 YFSETQ. The ends were cut back, 1 base at V and 9 bases at J, with 15 bases in the middle. Comment on this clonotype: Antigen unknown.

This rearrangement joins TRBV5-1 to TRBJ2-3, with D hard to call. The clonotype originates from a man aged 18 to 30 who had mild COVID-19 (a few samples of this study predate the infection). Cell type and time point are not known. The sample taken for sequencing was PBMCs or a T cell subset sorted from them (not recorded which). CDR3 DNA: TGCGCCAGCAGCTTGTGGTCGGAAGATTCAACGCAGTATTTT. It encodes CASSLWSEDSTQYF.